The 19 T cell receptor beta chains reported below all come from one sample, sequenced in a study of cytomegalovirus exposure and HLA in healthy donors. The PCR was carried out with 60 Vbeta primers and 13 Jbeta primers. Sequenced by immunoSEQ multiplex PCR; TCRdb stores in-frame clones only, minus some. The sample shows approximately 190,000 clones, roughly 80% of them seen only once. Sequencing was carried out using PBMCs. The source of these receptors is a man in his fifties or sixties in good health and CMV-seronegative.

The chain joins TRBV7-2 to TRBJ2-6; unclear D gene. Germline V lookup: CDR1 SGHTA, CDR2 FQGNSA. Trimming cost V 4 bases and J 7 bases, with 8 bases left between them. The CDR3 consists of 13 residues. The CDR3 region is CASSSRGANVLTF. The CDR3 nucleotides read TGTGCCAGCAGCTCACGAGGAGCCAACGTCCTGACTTTC.

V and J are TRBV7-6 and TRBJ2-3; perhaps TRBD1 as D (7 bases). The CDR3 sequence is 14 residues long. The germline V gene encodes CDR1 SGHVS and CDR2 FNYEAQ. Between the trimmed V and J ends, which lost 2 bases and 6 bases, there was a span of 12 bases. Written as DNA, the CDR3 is TGTGCCAGCAGCTTAAGGGCAGGGGGGGATACGCAGTATTTT. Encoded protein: CASSLRAGGDTQYF.

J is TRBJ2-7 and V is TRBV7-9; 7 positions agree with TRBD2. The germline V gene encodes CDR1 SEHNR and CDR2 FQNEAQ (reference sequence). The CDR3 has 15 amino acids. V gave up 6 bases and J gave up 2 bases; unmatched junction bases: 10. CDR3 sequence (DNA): TGTGCCAGCAGTCTTAAAGCGGGATTTCCCTACGAGCAGTACTTC. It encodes CASSLKAGFPYEQYF.

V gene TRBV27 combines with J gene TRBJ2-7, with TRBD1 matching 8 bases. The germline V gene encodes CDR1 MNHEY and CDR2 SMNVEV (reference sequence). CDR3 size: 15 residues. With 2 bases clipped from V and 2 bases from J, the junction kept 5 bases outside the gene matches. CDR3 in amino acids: CASSLGPTGAYEQYF. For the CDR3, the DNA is TGTGCCAGCAGTTTAGGGCCGACAGGGGCCTACGAGCAGTACTTC.

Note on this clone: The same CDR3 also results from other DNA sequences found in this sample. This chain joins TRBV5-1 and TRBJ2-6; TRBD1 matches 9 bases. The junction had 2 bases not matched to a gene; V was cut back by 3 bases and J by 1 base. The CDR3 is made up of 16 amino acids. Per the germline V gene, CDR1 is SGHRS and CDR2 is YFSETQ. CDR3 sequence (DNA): TGCGCCAGCAGCTCAGGACAGGGGTCTGGGGCCAACGTCCTGACTTTC. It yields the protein CASSSGQGSGANVLTF.

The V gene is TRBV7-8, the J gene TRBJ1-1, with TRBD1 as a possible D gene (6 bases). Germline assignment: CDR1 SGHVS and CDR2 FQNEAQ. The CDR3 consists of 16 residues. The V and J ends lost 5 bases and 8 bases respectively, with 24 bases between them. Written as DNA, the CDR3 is TGTGCCAGCAGCCGTGGCCTCGAAAGGGGGAGTACCGAAGCTTTCTTT. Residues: CASSRGLERGSTEAFF.

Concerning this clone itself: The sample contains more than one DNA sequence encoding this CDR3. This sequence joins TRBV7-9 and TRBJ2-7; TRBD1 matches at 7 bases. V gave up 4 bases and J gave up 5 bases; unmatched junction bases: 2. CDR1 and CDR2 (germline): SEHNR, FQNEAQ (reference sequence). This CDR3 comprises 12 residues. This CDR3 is CASSSTGDEQYF. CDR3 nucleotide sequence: TGTGCCAGCAGCTCAACAGGGGACGAGCAGTACTTC.

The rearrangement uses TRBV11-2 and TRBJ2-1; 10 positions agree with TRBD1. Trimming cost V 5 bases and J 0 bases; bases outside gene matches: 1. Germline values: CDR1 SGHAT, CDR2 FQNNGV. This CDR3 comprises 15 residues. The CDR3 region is CASSDRGRSYNEQFF. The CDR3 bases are TGTGCCAGCAGCGACAGGGGGCGCTCCTACAATGAGCAGTTCTTC.

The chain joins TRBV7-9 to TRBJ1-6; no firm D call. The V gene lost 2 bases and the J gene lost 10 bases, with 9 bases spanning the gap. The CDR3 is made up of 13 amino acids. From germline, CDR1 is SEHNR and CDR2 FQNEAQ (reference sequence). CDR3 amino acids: CASSLYGESPLHF. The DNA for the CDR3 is TGTGCCAGCAGCTTATACGGAGAGTCACCCCTCCACTTT.

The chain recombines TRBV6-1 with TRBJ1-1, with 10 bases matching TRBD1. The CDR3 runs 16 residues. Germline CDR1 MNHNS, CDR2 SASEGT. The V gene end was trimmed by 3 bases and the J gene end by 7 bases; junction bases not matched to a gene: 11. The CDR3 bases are TGTGCCAGCAGTGACCCGGGACAGGGGAGTAGGAATGAAGCTTTCTTT. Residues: CASSDPGQGSRNEAFF.

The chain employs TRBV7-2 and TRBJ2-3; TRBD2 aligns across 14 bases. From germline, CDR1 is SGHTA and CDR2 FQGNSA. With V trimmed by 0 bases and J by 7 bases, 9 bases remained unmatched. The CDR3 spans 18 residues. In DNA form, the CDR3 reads TGTGCCAGCAGCTTAGCGCCCCGGACTAGCGGGGGGAAGTATACGCAGTATTTT. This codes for CASSLAPRTSGGKYTQYF.

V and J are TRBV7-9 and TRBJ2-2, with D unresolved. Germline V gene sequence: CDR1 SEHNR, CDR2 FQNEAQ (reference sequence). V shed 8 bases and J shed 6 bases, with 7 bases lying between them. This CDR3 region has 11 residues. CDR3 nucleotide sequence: TGTGCCAGCTCCCCGGCCGGGGAGCTGTTTTTT. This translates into CASSPAGELFF.

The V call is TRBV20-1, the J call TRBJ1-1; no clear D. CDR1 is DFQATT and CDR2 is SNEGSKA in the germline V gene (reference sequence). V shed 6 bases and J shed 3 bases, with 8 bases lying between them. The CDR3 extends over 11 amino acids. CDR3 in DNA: TGCAGTGCAACGGACTACACTGAAGCTTTCTTT. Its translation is CSATDYTEAFF.

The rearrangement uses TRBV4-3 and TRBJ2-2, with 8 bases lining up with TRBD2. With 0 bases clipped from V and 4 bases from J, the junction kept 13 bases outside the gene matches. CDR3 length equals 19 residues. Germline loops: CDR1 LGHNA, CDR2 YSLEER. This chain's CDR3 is CASSQDRVAGSWGTGELFF. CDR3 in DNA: TGCGCCAGCAGCCAAGACCGAGTAGCGGGATCCTGGGGCACCGGGGAGCTGTTTTTT.

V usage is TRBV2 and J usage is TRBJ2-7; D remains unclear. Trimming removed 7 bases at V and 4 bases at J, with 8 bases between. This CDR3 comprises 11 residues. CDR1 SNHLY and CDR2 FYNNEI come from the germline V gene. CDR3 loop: CASIGRYEQYF. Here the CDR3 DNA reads TGTGCCAGCATTGGTCGGTACGAGCAGTACTTC.

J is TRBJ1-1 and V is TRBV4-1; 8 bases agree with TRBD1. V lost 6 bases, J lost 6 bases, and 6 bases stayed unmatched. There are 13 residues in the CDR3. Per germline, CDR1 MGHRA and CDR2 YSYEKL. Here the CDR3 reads CASSYGQGAEAFF. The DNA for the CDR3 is TGCGCCAGCAGTTACGGACAGGGCGCTGAAGCTTTCTTT.

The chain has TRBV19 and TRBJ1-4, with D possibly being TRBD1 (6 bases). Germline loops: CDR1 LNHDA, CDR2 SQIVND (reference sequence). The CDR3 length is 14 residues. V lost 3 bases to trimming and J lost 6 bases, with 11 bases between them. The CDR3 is CASSIQTGDEKLFF. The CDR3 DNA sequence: TGTGCCAGTAGTATTCAGACAGGTGATGAAAAACTGTTTTTT.

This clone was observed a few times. The CDR3 reads CASSLGGLAGGWEQFF. The CDR3 DNA reads as TGTGCCAGCAGTTTAGGAGGACTAGCGGGGGGGTGGGAGCAGTTCTTC. This chain uses TRBV27 with TRBJ2-1; TRBD2 matches at 15 bases. The CDR3 runs to 16 residues. Germline values: CDR1 MNHEY, CDR2 SMNVEV (reference sequence). Unmatched junction bases numbered 6, after V lost 2 bases and J lost 10 bases.

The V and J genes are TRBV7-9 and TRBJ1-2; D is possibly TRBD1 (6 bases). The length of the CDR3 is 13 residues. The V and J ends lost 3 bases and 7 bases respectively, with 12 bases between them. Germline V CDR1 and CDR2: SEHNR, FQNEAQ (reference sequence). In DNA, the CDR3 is TGTGCCAGCAGCTTCGGGGGGCTCGGTGGCTACACCTTC. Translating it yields CASSFGGLGGYTF.